This T cell receptor beta chain was found in a study of Ad26.COV2.S vaccination and SARS-CoV-2 variants. Study background: Once or twice, 56 days apart, Ad26.COV2.S was delivered intramuscularly.

Details on this clone: Its antigen is unknown.

V dropped 1 base and J dropped 3 bases, with 19 bases sitting between them. This CDR3 region has 16 residues. CDR1 is GTSNPN, CDR2 SVGIG, per germline (reference sequence). Repertoires were generated with immunoSEQ multiplex PCR, while TCRdb's copy carries only in-frame clones and drops some. The sample lists some 330,000 clones, almost 90% occurring once. Treatment here: about 20 received Ad26.COV2.S at low or high dose, single or two shots; 5 received placebo; per-sample allocation not given. Collection of samples fell on day 63 after the first vaccine or placebo injection. Findings of the study overall: Reportedly, after vaccination the spike-specific CD8+ and CD4+ T cell responses displayed substantial breadth. Analytic work on TCR breadth and depth might have understated the full extent of total T cell responses. Researchers reported similar non-spike TCR breadth in vaccine and placebo recipients.

The sample consisted of peripheral blood, taken in a trial of Ad26.COV2.S vaccine versus placebo. The source is a person between 18 and 59 years old who received the Ad26.COV2.S COVID-19 vaccine or a placebo. The chain recombines TRBV30 with TRBJ2-7, with D possibly TRBD1 on 6 matching bases. CDR3 in amino acids: CAWSDPMETGSYEQYV. CDR3 nucleotides: TGTGCCTGGAGTGACCCCATGGAGACAGGTAGCTACGAGCAGTACGTC.